This T cell receptor (beta chain) was observed in a study of OX40 agonist ivuxolimab in advanced cancers. Study summary: Dose-escalation patients' cancers were hepatocellular carcinoma, melanoma, renal cell or head and neck cancer.

Exclusion applied to patients with autoimmune disease history or systemic immunosuppression. From germline, CDR1 is LNHDA and CDR2 SQIVND (reference sequence). The length of the CDR3 is 14 residues. V lost 8 bases to trimming and J lost 7 bases; unmatched junction nucleotides: 10. The assay was immunoSEQ multiplex PCR, and TCRdb's table has in-frame clones only and misses some. The sample has more than 50,000 clones, 65% to 90% seen once; the top ten hold 2% to 3%. This chain connects TRBV19 to TRBJ2-1; TRBD2 aligns across 8 bases. The sequence derives from an adult with an advanced solid tumor such as melanoma, head and neck, liver or kidney cancer. The sequences come from CD4+ or CD8+ T cells sorted from blood, collected in a trial of the OX40 agonist ivuxolimab. CDR3 DNA: TGTGCCAGTGAGTTTGGCGGGGGGAAGAATGAGCAGTTCTTC. Residues: CASEFGGGKNEQFF.